This is a list of T cell receptor beta chains from one sample in a study of OX40 agonist ivuxolimab in advanced cancers. Profiled with immunoSEQ multiplex PCR; TCRdb holds only in-frame clones, not every one. The sample holds 25,000 to 40,000 clones, 75% to 90% seen once. The material sequenced was CD4+ or CD8+ T cells sorted from blood, taken in a trial of the OX40 agonist ivuxolimab. These receptors were taken from an adult with an advanced solid tumor such as melanoma, head and neck, liver or kidney cancer. The CDR3 runs from the conserved cysteine through the conserved F or W. The D gene is left open where the match is weak. Size is omitted from some rows. Given values are once, few, many or a class for expanded clones.

j_gene: TRBJ2-3
abundance: .
d_gene: .
len: 15
v_gene: TRBV27
CDR3nt: TGTGCCACCTCGGTGGGGGCGGTCCACACAGATACGCAGTATTTT
CDR3aa: CATSVGAVHTDTQYF

j_gene: TRBJ2-1
abundance: .
d_gene: .
len: 15
v_gene: TRBV19
CDR3nt: TGTGCCAGTAGTATAGTCCCGAGAGTGCTCGATGAGCAGTTCTTC
CDR3aa: CASSIVPRVLDEQFF

j_gene: TRBJ2-5
abundance: .
d_gene: TRBD1
len: 15
v_gene: TRBV9
CDR3nt: TGTGCCAGCAGCCAACAGGGGACCCTCCAAGAGACCCAGTACTTC
CDR3aa: CASSQQGTLQETQYF

j_gene: TRBJ2-3
abundance: .
d_gene: TRBD1
len: 15
v_gene: TRBV30
CDR3nt: TGTGCCTGGAGGGCCGGGACAGGGGGACCAGATACGCAGTATTTT
CDR3aa: CAWRAGTGGPDTQYF

j_gene: TRBJ2-7
abundance: .
d_gene: TRBD2
len: 18
v_gene: TRBV2
CDR3nt: TGTGCCAGCAGCGAGGGGACTAGCGGGGCTACTAGGGCCTACGAGCAGTACTTC
CDR3aa: CASSEGTSGATRAYEQYF

j_gene: TRBJ1-6
abundance: .
d_gene: .
len: 15
v_gene: TRBV9
CDR3nt: TGTGCCAGCAGCCTACAGACAGGAGCAGGGTCACCCCTCCACTTT
CDR3aa: CASSLQTGAGSPLHF

j_gene: TRBJ2-7
abundance: once
d_gene: .
len: 14
v_gene: TRBV4-1
CDR3nt: TGCGCCAGCAGCCAAGGTTCCGGGTCCTACGAGCAGTACTTC
CDR3aa: CASSQGSGSYEQYF

j_gene: TRBJ2-3
abundance: .
d_gene: .
len: 14
v_gene: TRBV7-6
CDR3nt: TGTGCCAGCAGCTTAGCGGGAGTTGGAGATACGCAGTATTTT
CDR3aa: CASSLAGVGDTQYF

j_gene: TRBJ2-7
abundance: .
d_gene: TRBD2
len: 18
v_gene: TRBV13
CDR3nt: TGTGCCAGCAGCCCCAGAGGTATTTGGGCGGGAGGGCCGTACGAGCAGTACTTC
CDR3aa: CASSPRGIWAGGPYEQYF

j_gene: TRBJ2-7
abundance: .
d_gene: .
len: 14
v_gene: TRBV6-5
CDR3nt: TGTGCCAGCAGTTTCATGGGACGGACCTACGAGCAGTACTTC
CDR3aa: CASSFMGRTYEQYF

j_gene: TRBJ1-5
abundance: .
d_gene: .
len: 16
v_gene: TRBV9
CDR3nt: TGTGCCAGCAGCGTAGTCGGGAAGGCGGGTAATCAGCCCCAGCATTTT
CDR3aa: CASSVVGKAGNQPQHF

j_gene: TRBJ2-1
abundance: .
d_gene: TRBD2
len: 15
v_gene: TRBV15
CDR3nt: TGTGCCACCAGCAGAGTAAGCGGGAGGTGGAATGAGCAGTTCTTC
CDR3aa: CATSRVSGRWNEQFF

j_gene: TRBJ2-2
abundance: .
d_gene: .
len: 12
v_gene: TRBV27
CDR3nt: TGTGCCAGCAGTCACCACACCGGGGAGCTGTTTTTT
CDR3aa: CASSHHTGELFF

j_gene: TRBJ1-1
abundance: few
d_gene: .
len: 14
v_gene: TRBV6-1
CDR3nt: TGTGCCAGCACTCCAAGGTATTTGAACACTGAAGCTTTCTTT
CDR3aa: CASTPRYLNTEAFF

j_gene: TRBJ2-1
abundance: .
d_gene: .
len: 12
v_gene: TRBV18
CDR3nt: TGTGCCAGCTCACCATACAGGGATGAGCAGTTCTTC
CDR3aa: CASSPYRDEQFF

j_gene: TRBJ2-3
abundance: once
d_gene: TRBD2
len: 14
v_gene: TRBV6-4
CDR3nt: TGTGCCAGCAGTCTAGCGGGGGGAACAGATACGCAGTATTTT
CDR3aa: CASSLAGGTDTQYF

j_gene: TRBJ2-1
abundance: .
d_gene: .
len: 16
v_gene: TRBV15
CDR3nt: TGTGCCACCAGCCATCGTTCCCGCGAGTTAAACAATGAGCAGTTCTTC
CDR3aa: CATSHRSRELNNEQFF

j_gene: TRBJ2-5
abundance: .
d_gene: TRBD1
len: 19
v_gene: TRBV30
CDR3nt: TGTGCCTGGATCCACCGTTTAAAACACAGGGGCTTCATCCAAGAGACCCAGTACTTC
CDR3aa: CAWIHRLKHRGFIQETQYF

j_gene: TRBJ2-1
abundance: .
d_gene: .
len: 12
v_gene: TRBV13
CDR3nt: TGTGCCAGCAGCCTCCGGGGGAATGAGCAGTTCTTC
CDR3aa: CASSLRGNEQFF

j_gene: TRBJ1-1
abundance: .
d_gene: .
len: 13
v_gene: TRBV5-6
CDR3nt: TGTGCCAGCAGCCCTCAGGGGAACACTGAAGCTTTCTTT
CDR3aa: CASSPQGNTEAFF

j_gene: TRBJ2-7
abundance: .
d_gene: .
len: 15
v_gene: TRBV7-9
CDR3nt: TGTGCCAGCAGCGCCTTCTACGTCGGAGCCTACGAGCAGTACTTC
CDR3aa: CASSAFYVGAYEQYF

j_gene: TRBJ2-1
abundance: .
d_gene: .
len: 13
v_gene: TRBV9
CDR3nt: TGTGCCAGCAGCCCACCCACTAGAAATGAGCAGTTCTTC
CDR3aa: CASSPPTRNEQFF

j_gene: TRBJ2-1
abundance: .
d_gene: TRBD2
len: 16
v_gene: TRBV7-3
CDR3nt: TGTGCCAGCAGCTCCGCTAGCGGGAGTGGGTACAATGAGCAGTTCTTC
CDR3aa: CASSSASGSGYNEQFF

j_gene: TRBJ2-7
abundance: .
d_gene: TRBD2
len: 15
v_gene: TRBV4-3
CDR3nt: TGCGCCAGCAGCCCGGGACTAGCGGGTTCCTACGAGCAGTACTTC
CDR3aa: CASSPGLAGSYEQYF

j_gene: TRBJ2-7
abundance: .
d_gene: .
len: 14
v_gene: TRBV5-4
CDR3nt: TGTGCCAGCAGCTTGGGACAGGACTCCTACGAGCAGTACTTC
CDR3aa: CASSLGQDSYEQYF

j_gene: TRBJ2-7
abundance: medium-sized
d_gene: .
len: 15
v_gene: TRBV5-1
CDR3nt: TGCGCCAGCAGCGTGGGTGAATTGGGGACCTACGAGCAGTACTTC
CDR3aa: CASSVGELGTYEQYF

j_gene: TRBJ1-2
abundance: .
d_gene: .
len: 13
v_gene: TRBV7-9
CDR3nt: TGTGCCAGCAGCTTTCCAGGGCCCTATGGCTACACCTTC
CDR3aa: CASSFPGPYGYTF

j_gene: TRBJ1-6
abundance: .
d_gene: .
len: 14
v_gene: TRBV5-6
CDR3nt: TGTGCCAGCAGCGGAGAAGGGATTAATTCACCCCTCCACTTT
CDR3aa: CASSGEGINSPLHF

j_gene: TRBJ2-7
abundance: few
d_gene: TRBD1
len: 15
v_gene: TRBV4-1
CDR3nt: TGCGCCAGCAGCCAAACCGGGACAGGGGCCTACGAGCAGTACTTC
CDR3aa: CASSQTGTGAYEQYF

j_gene: TRBJ1-1
abundance: .
d_gene: TRBD1
len: 15
v_gene: TRBV6-5
CDR3nt: TGTGCCAGCAGTACCTGGACAGGGGGCAACACTGAAGCTTTCTTT
CDR3aa: CASSTWTGGNTEAFF

j_gene: TRBJ2-7
abundance: .
d_gene: TRBD1
len: 14
v_gene: TRBV27
CDR3nt: TGTGCCAGCAGTTTGAGGGGGCGCGTTGACGAGCAGTACTTC
CDR3aa: CASSLRGRVDEQYF

j_gene: TRBJ2-7
abundance: .
d_gene: .
len: 12
v_gene: TRBV7-9
CDR3nt: TGTGCCAGCAGCTCGACGTCCTACGAGCAGTACTTC
CDR3aa: CASSSTSYEQYF

j_gene: TRBJ2-3
abundance: .
d_gene: TRBD1
len: 15
v_gene: TRBV27
CDR3nt: TGTGCCAGCGGAGCCTTGGGGACAGCTTCCTATACGCAGTATTTT
CDR3aa: CASGALGTASYTQYF

j_gene: TRBJ2-5
abundance: .
d_gene: TRBD1
len: 16
v_gene: TRBV28
CDR3nt: TGTGCCAGCAGTTTATATATAGGGACAGACCAAGAGACCCAGTACTTC
CDR3aa: CASSLYIGTDQETQYF

j_gene: TRBJ2-2
abundance: .
d_gene: TRBD2
len: 15
v_gene: TRBV13
CDR3nt: TGTGCCAGCAGCTTCGGCGGGGGGGCCACCGGGGAGCTGTTTTTT
CDR3aa: CASSFGGGATGELFF

j_gene: TRBJ2-2
abundance: .
d_gene: .
len: 14
v_gene: TRBV28
CDR3nt: TGTGCCAGCAGCGAATTCAGGGCTACGGGGGAGCTGTTTTTT
CDR3aa: CASSEFRATGELFF

j_gene: TRBJ1-1
abundance: medium-sized
d_gene: TRBD1
len: 14
v_gene: TRBV5-1
CDR3nt: TGCGCCAGCAGCCAGACAGGGGAGGGAACTGAAGCTTTCTTT
CDR3aa: CASSQTGEGTEAFF

j_gene: TRBJ1-2
abundance: .
d_gene: .
len: 15
v_gene: TRBV30
CDR3nt: TGTGCCTGGAGTCCCTGGGGGGCAGAGTTCCGCGGCTACACCTTC
CDR3aa: CAWSPWGAEFRGYTF

j_gene: TRBJ2-3
abundance: .
d_gene: TRBD1
len: 20
v_gene: TRBV15
CDR3nt: TGTGCCACCAGCAGAGATGAACCGGGACAGGGTACTTCCCACACAGATACGCAGTATTTT
CDR3aa: CATSRDEPGQGTSHTDTQYF

j_gene: TRBJ2-7
abundance: .
d_gene: .
len: 15
v_gene: TRBV29-1
CDR3nt: TGCAGCGTTGCTCTTGGACTTGCCAGCTCCTACGAGCAGTACTTC
CDR3aa: CSVALGLASSYEQYF

j_gene: TRBJ1-1
abundance: .
d_gene: .
len: 16
v_gene: TRBV7-2
CDR3nt: TGTGCCAGCAGCTTAAGGACGCACCATCTTAACGCTGAAGCTTTCTTT
CDR3aa: CASSLRTHHLNAEAFF

j_gene: TRBJ2-7
abundance: .
d_gene: .
len: 15
v_gene: TRBV4-3
CDR3nt: TGCGCCAGCAGCCAAGATCACGGCAGGGCGTACGAGCAGTACTTC
CDR3aa: CASSQDHGRAYEQYF

j_gene: TRBJ1-2
abundance: .
d_gene: .
len: 12
v_gene: TRBV19
CDR3nt: TGTGCCAGTAGTACCTCCCAGGACGGCTACACCTTC
CDR3aa: CASSTSQDGYTF

j_gene: TRBJ1-2
abundance: .
d_gene: .
len: 15
v_gene: TRBV5-6
CDR3nt: TGTGCCAGCAGCTTGTGGCAGGGGAAGCGCTATGGCTACACCTTC
CDR3aa: CASSLWQGKRYGYTF

j_gene: TRBJ2-7
abundance: .
d_gene: .
len: 15
v_gene: TRBV2
CDR3nt: TGTGCCAGCAGTGAATTAAAGACAGGGAGGGACGAGCAGTACTTC
CDR3aa: CASSELKTGRDEQYF

j_gene: TRBJ1-2
abundance: .
d_gene: .
len: 15
v_gene: TRBV13
CDR3nt: TGTGCCAGCAGCTGGGGGACGGGTTACGGCTATGGCTACACCTTC
CDR3aa: CASSWGTGYGYGYTF

j_gene: TRBJ2-7
abundance: .
d_gene: TRBD1
len: 14
v_gene: TRBV19
CDR3nt: TGTGCCAGTCCGAGACAGGGGACCTCCTACGAGCAGTACTTC
CDR3aa: CASPRQGTSYEQYF

j_gene: TRBJ2-4
abundance: .
d_gene: .
len: 14
v_gene: TRBV5-5
CDR3nt: TGTGCCAGCAGCCCTGGACTAGCCAAAAACATTCAGTACTTC
CDR3aa: CASSPGLAKNIQYF

j_gene: TRBJ1-5
abundance: .
d_gene: TRBD1
len: 14
v_gene: TRBV19
CDR3nt: TGTGCCAGTAACCCTACAGGGGGCGTTCAGCCCCAGCATTTT
CDR3aa: CASNPTGGVQPQHF

j_gene: TRBJ1-5
abundance: .
d_gene: .
len: 14
v_gene: TRBV2
CDR3nt: TGTGCCAGCAGCCCCGCAGGTGGCAATCAGCCCCAGCATTTT
CDR3aa: CASSPAGGNQPQHF

j_gene: TRBJ2-5
abundance: .
d_gene: .
len: 14
v_gene: TRBV27
CDR3nt: TGTGCCAGCAGTCCGACAGGGTTGGGAGGGACCCAGTACTTC
CDR3aa: CASSPTGLGGTQYF

j_gene: TRBJ2-1
abundance: .
d_gene: TRBD2
len: 17
v_gene: TRBV23-1
CDR3nt: TGCGCCAGCAGTCAATCCGTAGCGGGGGGGCCATACAATGAGCAGTTCTTC
CDR3aa: CASSQSVAGGPYNEQFF

j_gene: TRBJ1-2
abundance: .
d_gene: .
len: 17
v_gene: TRBV7-2
CDR3nt: TGTGCCAGCAGCTCCGAATTATGGGGCCTTAAGGACTATGGCTACACCTTC
CDR3aa: CASSSELWGLKDYGYTF